This T cell receptor (beta chain) was sequenced for a study of tumor-infiltrating lymphocytes in oesophageal squamous cell carcinoma. A single record per CDR3 protein comes from TCRdb applying MiXCR to the PCR reads. This sample has tens of thousands of distinct CDR3 sequences; about 35% occur once, and the top ten carry about a fifth. This clonotype was observed many times. CDR1 and CDR2 from the germline V gene are MNHNS and SASEGT. Trimming left V 5 bases short and J 3 bases short, with 3 bases between. The CDR3 is 11 amino acids. The TCR originated in a female donor with esophageal squamous cell carcinoma. The specimen was esophageal tumor tissue. V usage is TRBV6-1 and J usage is TRBJ2-3; D is ambiguous. CDR3 nucleotides: TGTGCCAGCAGTTCAACAGATACGCAGTATTTT. It is translated as CASSSTDTQYF.